This section outlines one TCR beta chain sequence together with its context. Per the authors' pipeline: Estimation of nucleated cell counts relied on the amplification of reference gene primers. Assay used: immunoSEQ multiplex PCR; TCRdb lists only in-frame clones, some missing. V, J and clone size reflect that table, while D and trimming were determined from the DNA. Among around 160,000 clones, about 92% were seen once, and the ten largest hold roughly 2%. The sample belongs to a study of blood T cell repertoires in COVID-19. Overall study context: Donors in the United States, Italy and Spain gave samples during acute or convalescent COVID-19. PBMCs, B-cell-depleted T cells, or T cells were the source of the cDNA or gDNA that made up the material.

Seattle enrolled patients during active infection and tracked them longitudinally. The CDR3 is made up of 15 amino acids. Trimming left V 1 base short and J 0 bases short, with 9 bases between. Germline V CDR1 and CDR2: LGHNA, YSLEER. The chain combines TRBV4-3 with TRBJ1-2; D not resolved. The TCR sequence derives from a woman aged 55-75 years with COVID-19, enrolled during active disease. The sequenced sample consisted of peripheral blood. CDR3 loop: CASSQGFQTNYGYTF. As DNA, the CDR3 is TGCGCCAGCAGCCAAGGTTTTCAGACTAACTATGGCTACACCTTC.